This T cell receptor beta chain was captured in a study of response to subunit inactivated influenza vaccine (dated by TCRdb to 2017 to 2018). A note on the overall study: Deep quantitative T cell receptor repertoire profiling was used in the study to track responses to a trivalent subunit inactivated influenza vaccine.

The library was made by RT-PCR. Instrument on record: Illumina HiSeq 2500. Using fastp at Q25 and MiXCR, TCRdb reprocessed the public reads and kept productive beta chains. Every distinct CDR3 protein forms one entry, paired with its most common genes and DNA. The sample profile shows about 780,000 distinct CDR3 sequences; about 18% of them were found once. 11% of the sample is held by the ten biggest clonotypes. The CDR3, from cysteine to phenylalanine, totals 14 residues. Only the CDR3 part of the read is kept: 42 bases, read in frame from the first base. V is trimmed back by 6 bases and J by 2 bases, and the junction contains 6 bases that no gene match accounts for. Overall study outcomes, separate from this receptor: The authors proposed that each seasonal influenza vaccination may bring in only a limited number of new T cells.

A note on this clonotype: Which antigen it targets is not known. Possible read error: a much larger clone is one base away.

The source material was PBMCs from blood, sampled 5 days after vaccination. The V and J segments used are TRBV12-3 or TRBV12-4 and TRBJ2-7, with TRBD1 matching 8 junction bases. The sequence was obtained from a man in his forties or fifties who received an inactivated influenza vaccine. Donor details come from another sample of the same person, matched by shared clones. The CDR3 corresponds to CASSNPGQAYEQYF. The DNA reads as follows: TGTGCCAGCAGCAATCCGGGACAGGCCTACGAGCAGTACTTC.